These 16 T cell receptor beta chains share one sample of origin, sequenced in a study of identical twins. TCRdb reanalysed the 5' RACE reads using MiXCR and keeps one entry per CDR3 protein. In the table there are hundreds of thousands of distinct CDR3 sequences, 7% to 7.5% of which are singletons. This same sample was also taken into another study, of yellow fever vaccine responses in identical twins.

The sample comprised PBMCs. All receptors derive from a young woman in good health.

The V and J genes are TRBV5-1 and TRBJ2-7, with 9 positions matching TRBD2. Looked up from germline, CDR1 is SGHRS and CDR2 is YFSETQ. The junction had 6 bases not matched to a gene; V was cut back by 3 bases and J by 2 bases. This CDR3 region has 15 residues. The CDR3 sequence is CASSSNSGSPYEQYF. For the CDR3, the DNA is TGCGCCAGCAGCTCCAATAGCGGGAGCCCCTACGAGCAGTACTTC.

The chain links TRBV29-1 to TRBJ1-2, with D possibly being TRBD1 (5 bases). CDR1 is SQVTM and CDR2 is ANQGSEA in the germline V gene. The CDR3 spans 15 residues. V was clipped by 0 bases and J by 5 bases, with 16 bases between them. The CDR3 sequence: CSVEDSRQKGYGYTF. The CDR3 DNA reads TGCAGCGTTGAAGATAGTCGACAAAAGGGGTATGGCTACACCTTC.

The V call is TRBV10-3, the J call TRBJ1-1, with 11 positions matching TRBD1. This CDR3 is built from 18 residues. Germline trimming cut 6 bases from V and 0 bases from J; bases unmatched to any gene: 12. The germline V gene encodes CDR1 ENHRY and CDR2 SYGVKD. CDR3 amino acids: CAISPRTGGAGMNTEAFF. The CDR3 coding sequence is TGTGCCATCAGCCCCAGGACAGGGGGCGCCGGGATGAACACTGAAGCTTTCTTT.

In this sample, this clonotype turned up a few times. Written as DNA, the CDR3 is TGTGCCAGCAGCTTGTGGCAACGGCACACCGGGGAGCTGTTTTTT. It translates to CASSLWQRHTGELFF. The chain carries TRBV5-6 and TRBJ2-2; D is unresolved. Germline V gene sequence: CDR1 SGHDT, CDR2 YYEEEE. V lost 1 base and J 3 bases, leaving 10 bases between the germline ends. This CDR3 is 15 amino acids long. The full variable domain, rest sourced from reference TRBV5-6 and TRBJ2-2, is DAGVTQSPTHLIKTRGQQVTLRCSPKSGHDTVSWYQQALGQGPQFIFQYYEEEERQRGNFPDRFSGHQFPNYSSELNVNALLLGDSALYLCASSLWQRHTGELFFGEGSRLTVL.

This clonotype was seen repeatedly, ten times or more. The DNA for the CDR3 is TGTGCCAGCAGCCGATCGTCCGGGACAGGGGGCTACAATGAGCAGTTCTTC. This translates into CASSRSSGTGGYNEQFF. This chain connects TRBV3-1 to TRBJ2-1, with 11 bases lining up with TRBD1. CDR3 size: 17 residues. Germline V gene data show CDR1 as LGHDT and CDR2 as YNNKEL (reference sequence). The V and J ends lost 4 bases and 3 bases, in that order; junction bases with no gene match: 8.

The chain recombines TRBV4-1 with TRBJ1-2; 7 bases agree with TRBD1. The CDR3 sequence is 15 residues long. J lost 2 bases, V lost 3 bases, and 6 bases had no gene match. Germline V gene lookup returns CDR1 MGHRA and CDR2 YSYEKL. The CDR3 DNA is TGCGCCAGCAGCCACATCCGGACAGGAAACTATGGCTACACCTTC. Amino acid sequence: CASSHIRTGNYGYTF.

This clonotype has only a few counts. The chain carries TRBV3-1 and TRBJ2-4; 14 bases line up with TRBD2. Germline V gene sequence: CDR1 LGHDT, CDR2 YNNKEL (reference sequence). CDR3 length: 17 residues. Losses at the gene ends were 1 base for V and 2 bases for J; bases not matched to a gene: 1. The CDR3 DNA reads as TGTGCCAGCAGCCAAGGGACTAGCGGGGGGTCCAAAAACATTCAGTACTTC. Protein sequence: CASSQGTSGGSKNIQYF.

At least ten counts were recorded for this clonotype. CDR3: CASSTHVYEQYV. In DNA form, the CDR3 reads TGTGCCAGCAGTACCCATGTCTACGAGCAGTACGTC. V usage is TRBV27 and J usage is TRBJ2-7, with unresolved D. The germline V and J ends were trimmed by 5 bases and 3 bases, with 8 bases remaining between them. Looked up from germline, CDR1 is MNHEY and CDR2 is SMNVEV (reference sequence). The length of the CDR3 is 12 residues.

This clonotype occurred a few times. The chain links TRBV5-6 to TRBJ1-4, with D perhaps matching TRBD1 (6 bases). The CDR3 loop spans 14 amino acids. CDR1 SGHDT and CDR2 YYEEEE come from the germline V gene. Trimming stripped 4 bases from V and 6 bases from J, with 13 bases between. CDR3 nucleotides: TGTGCCAGCAGCCGGGACATTGGATATGAAAAACTGTTTTTT. It encodes CASSRDIGYEKLFF. The variable domain in full, completed from reference TRBV5-6 and TRBJ1-4, reads DAGVTQSPTHLIKTRGQQVTLRCSPKSGHDTVSWYQQALGQGPQFIFQYYEEEERQRGNFPDRFSGHQFPNYSSELNVNALLLGDSALYLCASSRDIGYEKLFFGSGTQLSVL.

The CDR3: CSGGPTPYEQYF. The CDR3 bases are TGCAGCGGTGGGCCCACCCCCTACGAGCAGTACTTC. The V and J genes are TRBV29-1 and TRBJ2-7; D not certain. The V gene's germline CDR1 is SQVTM and CDR2 ANQGSEA. The V end was cut by 7 bases, the J end by 2 bases, with 12 bases between. The CDR3 spans 12 residues.

The genes are TRBV5-1 and TRBJ2-7; D might be TRBD2 (6 bases). The CDR3 loop spans 14 amino acids. Trimming pared 5 bases from V and 6 bases from J, leaving 18 bases between. The germline V gene encodes CDR1 SGHRS and CDR2 YFSETQ. The CDR3 DNA sequence: TGCGCCAGCAGTCCAACGGGAGTTGAGGTCGAGCAGTACTTC. It translates to CASSPTGVEVEQYF.

The chain carries TRBV5-1 and TRBJ1-4; D not resolved. The CDR3 consists of 14 residues. The V gene lost 4 bases and the J gene lost 8 bases, with 15 bases spanning the gap. The germline V gene encodes CDR1 SGHRS and CDR2 YFSETQ. The CDR3 sequence is CASSLSGSREKLFF. The DNA of the CDR3 is TGCGCCAGCAGCCTAAGCGGGAGTAGGGAAAAACTGTTTTTT. Variable domain in full (rest from reference TRBV5-1 and TRBJ1-4): KAGVTQTPRYLIKTRGQQVTLSCSPISGHRSVSWYQQTPGQGLQFLFEYFSETQRNKGNFPGRFSGRQFSNSRSEMNVSTLELGDSALYLCASSLSGSREKLFFGSGTQLSVL.

This clonotype has a count of ten or more. The chain recombines TRBV5-1 with TRBJ1-2; no clear D gene. CDR3 length equals 17 residues. V was pared by 0 bases and J by 2 bases, with 17 bases between. Germline V gene lookup returns CDR1 SGHRS and CDR2 YFSETQ. As DNA, the CDR3 is TGCGCCAGCAGCTTGGGCGGGCAGTCATCATCCAACTATGGCTACACCTTC. Translating gives CASSLGGQSSSNYGYTF.

This sequence joins TRBV29-1 and TRBJ1-4; D not resolved. The CDR3 has 13 amino acids. From germline, CDR1 is SQVTM and CDR2 ANQGSEA. V was clipped by 4 bases and J by 8 bases, with 14 bases between them. CDR3 amino acids: CSVVTAADEKLFF. The CDR3 nucleotides read TGCAGCGTTGTAACGGCGGCGGACGAAAAACTGTTTTTT.

This clonotype showed up many times. V is TRBV3-1 and J is TRBJ2-4, with TRBD1 identical over 11 bases. The CDR3 loop spans 16 amino acids. V was clipped by 4 bases and J by 4 bases; unmatched bases: 6. The germline V gene has CDR1 LGHDT and CDR2 YNNKEL (reference sequence). CDR3 sequence: CASSPRTGGPKNIQYF. DNA of the CDR3: TGTGCCAGCAGCCCCCGGACAGGGGGCCCTAAAAACATTCAGTACTTC.

The V and J genes are TRBV5-1 and TRBJ2-7; 8 bases map to TRBD1. The trim removed 2 bases at V and 5 bases at J, leaving 6 bases unmatched. CDR1 is SGHRS, CDR2 YFSETQ, per germline. The CDR3 is 14 residues long. CDR3 in amino acids: CASSFRVDRDEQYF. In DNA, the CDR3 is TGCGCCAGCAGCTTTCGAGTGGACAGGGACGAGCAGTACTTC.